This is a list of T cell receptor beta chains from one sample in a study of cytomegalovirus exposure and HLA in healthy donors. Only in-frame clones appear in the TCRdb table, and some are missing; sequencing was by immunoSEQ multiplex PCR. The sample includes approximately 150,000 clones, 85% to 90% of them seen just once. Material for sequencing was PBMCs. These receptors all stem from a woman aged 18-29 years in good health and CMV-seropositive. CDR3s leave out the opening cysteine and the closing phenylalanine or tryptophan. A D gene is named only where the DNA matches it firmly.

cdr3_aa	d_call	v_call	j_call
ASSLGGQTEQY	.	TRBV11-2	TRBJ2-7
ASSGGSVYEQY	TRBD2	TRBV5-1	TRBJ2-7
ACKTRSREAF	.	TRBV30	TRBJ1-1
ASSRDTYEQY	.	TRBV19	TRBJ2-7
ASQGRQTDNEQF	.	TRBV18	TRBJ2-1
ASSLVYQNTEAF	.	TRBV11-2	TRBJ1-1
ASRGGTGPSYEQY	TRBD1	TRBV6-1	TRBJ2-7
ASGVQGSISGNTIY	.	TRBV19	TRBJ1-3
ASSLTGNTEAF	.	TRBV7-9	TRBJ1-1
ASSSTGVGSVNTEAF	TRBD1	TRBV7-2	TRBJ1-1
ASSPRGSYEAF	.	TRBV11-3	TRBJ1-1
ASSDGDLAQY	.	TRBV6-1	TRBJ2-5
SVEALASDTQY	.	TRBV29-1	TRBJ2-3
ASSLNRGKETQY	.	TRBV18	TRBJ2-5
ASSLAGTGAAWANYGYT	TRBD1	TRBV11-3	TRBJ1-2
ASSEKAGVGFNEQF	TRBD2	TRBV6-1	TRBJ2-1
AWGRGPQDTEAF	.	TRBV30	TRBJ1-1
ASSLGRALTDTQY	.	TRBV27	TRBJ2-3